This TCR beta chain was documented in a study of cytomegalovirus exposure and HLA in healthy donors. PCR used 60 Vbeta primers and 13 Jbeta primers. The method was immunoSEQ multiplex PCR; TCRdb's version includes in-frame clones alone and lacks a portion of them. The table has about 100,000 clones, more than 60% seen once. V lost 2 bases, J lost 1 base, and 2 bases stayed unmatched. CDR1 and CDR2 from the germline V gene are ENHRY and SYGVKD. The CDR3 has 14 amino acids. The specimen was PBMCs. The origin of this receptor is a woman in her late teens or twenties in good health and CMV-seropositive. The rearrangement joins TRBV10-3 to TRBJ2-7, with 7 bases aligning to TRBD1. The CDR3: CAISEIQGSYEQYF. The CDR3 region has the DNA TGTGCCATCAGTGAGATACAGGGGTCCTACGAGCAGTACTTC.